Given below is one T cell receptor beta chain in context. Its antigen is not known. The data are from a study of monozygotic twins with inflammatory bowel disease. This CDR3 has 14 amino acids. Germline values: CDR1 SEHNR, CDR2 FQNEAQ (reference sequence). Following a re-call of the 5' RACE reads, TCRdb has one entry per CDR3 protein and lacks DNA. The repertoire table contains around 230,000 distinct CDR3 sequences. Overall study results and limits: Diversity of TCRbeta measured by inverse Simpson was lower in IBD patients than in healthy co-twins.

The source of this sequence is a human donor with ulcerative colitis or Crohn's disease, or a healthy co-twin of an affected twin (not recorded which). Material: blood. The chain recombines TRBV7-9 with TRBJ1-2. The CDR3 spells CASRAGYGNYGYTF.